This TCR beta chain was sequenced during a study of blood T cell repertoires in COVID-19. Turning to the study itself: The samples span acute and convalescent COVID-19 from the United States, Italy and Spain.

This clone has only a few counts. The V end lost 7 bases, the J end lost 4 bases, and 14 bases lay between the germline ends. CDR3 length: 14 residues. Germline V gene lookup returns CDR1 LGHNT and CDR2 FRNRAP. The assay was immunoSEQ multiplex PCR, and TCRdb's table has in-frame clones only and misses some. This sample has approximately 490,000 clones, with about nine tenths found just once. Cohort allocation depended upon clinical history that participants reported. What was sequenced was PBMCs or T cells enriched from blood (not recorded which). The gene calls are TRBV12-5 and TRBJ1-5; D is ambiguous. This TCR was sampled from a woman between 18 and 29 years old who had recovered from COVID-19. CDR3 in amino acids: CASANPGGNQPQHF. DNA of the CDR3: TGTGCTAGTGCAAACCCCGGAGGGAATCAGCCCCAGCATTTT.